This T cell receptor beta chain was captured by sequencing in a study of cytomegalovirus exposure and HLA in healthy donors. Study-wide results and caveats: Reports indicate that TCR beta sequences accurately predicted the HLA-A and HLA-B alleles of most subjects. Fewer than 20,000 TCR beta sequences were associated with HLA alleles at 0.05 false discovery rate in a later analysis. With later analysis, a missense DCLRE1C variant became linked to TCR beta V- and J-gene trimming.

The CDR3 extends over 15 amino acids. Germline V lookup: CDR1 SGHRS, CDR2 YFSETQ. Each of the donors was a healthy bone marrow donor. PCR involved 60 Vbeta and 13 Jbeta primers. Clones were sequenced by immunoSEQ multiplex PCR, and TCRdb holds only the in-frame ones, with some missing. This sample carries around 190,000 clones, around 80% of them seen once, and the ten largest clones take 4.5% to 6%. Remarks on this clone: Its antigen remains unidentified.

The sequenced sample was PBMCs. V gene TRBV5-1 combines with J gene TRBJ2-5, with 8 positions matching TRBD2. TRBJ2-7 explains the end of the DNA better; the J call may be wrong. The origin of this receptor is a man between 40 and 49 years old in good health and CMV-seronegative. The CDR3 sequence is CASSFYSGDSYEQYF. CDR3 sequence (DNA): TGCGCCAGCAGCTTTTATAGCGGGGACTCCTACGAGCAGTACTTC.